A single sample is the source of the 21 T cell receptor beta chains below, sequenced in a study of blood T cells in healthy people across ages (dated by TCRdb to between 2015 and 2016). The library was produced with 5' RACE. Sequencing used an Illumina HiSeq 2500. A second about 7 to 12 cycle PCR used a sample-barcoded 5' primer and a J-beta primer mix. TCRdb cleaned the public reads at Q25 with fastp, built clones with MiXCR and kept in-frame beta chains. Each entry is one CDR3 protein sequence, shown with its most common DNA and genes. The sample table records approximately 940,000 distinct CDR3 sequences; roughly 48% of these occur just once. Roughly 12% of the sample belongs to the ten largest clones. The sequenced sample consisted of blood. The receptors stem from a man under 40 in good health.

A few counts support this clonotype. The gene calls are TRBV9 and TRBJ2-1; 7 bases map to TRBD2. J gave up 15 bases and V 3 bases, and 9 bases lay outside the gene matches. Germline V lookup: CDR1 SGDLS, CDR2 YYNGEE. The CDR3 is 12 residues long. The CDR3 DNA reads as TGTGCCAGCAGCGCCACGGGGGGAAGTCTGTTCTTC. Residues: CASSATGGSLFF.

CDR3 loop: CASGLVLPGGYEQYF. CDR3 in DNA: TGTGCTAGTGGTTTGGTCCTGCCGGGGGGCTACGAGCAGTACTTC. V is TRBV12-5 and J is TRBJ2-7; 7 positions agree with TRBD2. Trimming took 0 bases from V and 3 from J; bases not matched to a gene: 5. Germline CDR1 is LGHNT and CDR2 is FRNRAP. CDR3 size: 15 residues. The complete variable domain, with remaining parts taken from reference TRBV12-5 and TRBJ2-7, reads DARVTQTPRHKVTEMGQEVTMRCQPILGHNTVFWYRQTMMQGLELLAYFRNRAPLDDSGMPKDRFSAEMPDATLATLKIQPSEPRDSAVYFCASGLVLPGGYEQYFGPGTRLTVT.

This chain connects TRBV12-3 or TRBV12-4 to TRBJ1-1, with D tentatively TRBD1 (5 bases). The CDR3 runs 14 residues. V was shortened by 6 bases and J by 1 base, with 12 bases between the two germline ends. The CDR3 sequence: CASSPDSRNTEAFF. As DNA, the CDR3 is TGTGCCAGCAGCCCCGACAGCCGGAACACTGAAGCTTTCTTT.

This clonotype was counted between two and nine times. J is TRBJ2-7 and V is TRBV20-1; D is undetermined. Per the germline V gene, CDR1 is DFQATT and CDR2 is SNEGSKA (reference sequence). The CDR3 sequence is 11 residues long. CDR3 DNA sequence: TGCAGCCCTTGGGGATCGGGCGAGCAGTACTTC. This translates into CSPWGSGEQYF.

The V call is TRBV6-5, the J call TRBJ1-6, with D perhaps TRBD1 (5 bases). The CDR3 sequence is 15 residues long. The V end lost 2 bases, the J end lost 3 bases, and 8 bases lay between the germline ends. Germline values: CDR1 MNHEY, CDR2 SVGAGI. CDR3 loop: CASSYTGDYNSPLHF. The DNA for the CDR3 is TGTGCCAGCAGTTACACAGGAGACTATAATTCACCCCTCCACTTT.

This clonotype was found a few times. V usage is TRBV7-2 and J usage is TRBJ2-5, with TRBD1 matching over 7 bases. V lost 1 base and J lost 6; bases outside the gene matches: 2. The CDR3 runs 13 residues. Germline lookup yields CDR1 SGHTA and CDR2 FQGNSA. The CDR3 nucleotides read TGTGCCAGCAGCTTAGAGGGGGCGAAGACCCAGTACTTC. Residues: CASSLEGAKTQYF. The full variable domain, its missing parts supplied by reference TRBV7-2 and TRBJ2-5, is GAGVSQSPSNKVTEKGKDVELRCDPISGHTALYWYRQSLGQGLEFLIYFQGNSAPDKSGLPSDRFSAERTGGSVSTLTIQRTQQEDSAVYLCASSLEGAKTQYFGPGTRLLVL.

Concerning this clonotype itself: A junction end diverges from the germline sequence, so it may reflect a read error. This sequence joins TRBV10-3 and TRBJ2-1, with 10 positions matching TRBD2. The CDR3 runs 15 residues. Germline V CDR1 and CDR2: ENHRY, SYGVKD. The CDR3, as DNA: TGTGCCACCAGTGCCACAAGCGGGGGGGCCCATGAGCAGTTCTTC. Protein product: CATSATSGGAHEQFF.

This chain joins TRBV5-1 and TRBJ1-6; D not resolved. The germline V gene encodes CDR1 SGHRS and CDR2 YFSETQ. Trimming removed 1 base at V and 0 bases at J, with 11 bases between. This CDR3 has 17 amino acids. The DNA of the CDR3 is TGCGCCAGCAGCTTGTGGGGAGAGAGCTCCTATAATTCACCCCTCCACTTT. It codes for CASSLWGESSYNSPLHF.

Ten or more counts support this clonotype. At one end, the junction sequence differs from germline, possibly due to a read error. This chain uses TRBV12-3 or TRBV12-4 with TRBJ1-1; D may be TRBD1 (5 bases). CDR3 size: 14 residues. The CDR3 sequence: CASSLVGGNTEAFF. In nucleotides, the CDR3 is TGTGCCAGCAGCTTAGTGGGGGGTAACACTGAAGCTTTCTTT.

This chain uses TRBV10-3 with TRBJ2-6; D not resolved. The V gene's germline CDR1 is ENHRY and CDR2 SYGVKD. Trimming removed 4 bases at V and 0 bases at J, with 13 bases between. The CDR3 has 17 amino acids. This CDR3 reads CAISVATANSGANVLTF. The CDR3 bases are TGTGCCATCAGTGTGGCGACTGCGAACTCTGGGGCCAACGTCCTGACTTTC.

The CDR3 spells CSARTGESSTQPQHF. The DNA for the CDR3 is TGCAGTGCTAGGACAGGGGAATCCTCCACTCAGCCCCAGCATTTT. The chain employs TRBV20-1 and TRBJ1-5, with TRBD1 matching over 8 bases. The germline V gene encodes CDR1 DFQATT and CDR2 SNEGSKA (reference sequence). This CDR3 is built from 15 residues. V was pared by 3 bases and J by 6 bases, with 10 bases of the junction left unmatched.

Concerning this clonotype: Sequence at one end of the junction differs from germline and may be a read error. The V call is TRBV6-6, the J call TRBJ1-1, with 8 bases aligning to TRBD1. This CDR3 spans 14 amino acids. The V gene's germline CDR1 is MNHNY and CDR2 SVGAGI (reference sequence). The CDR3 sequence is CGSCPTGGSAEAFF. CDR3 sequence (DNA): TGTGGCAGCTGCCCCACAGGGGGGAGCGCTGAAGCTTTCTTT.

This clonotype came up many times. The V call is TRBV6-1, the J call TRBJ2-3; no definite D call. This CDR3 is 16 amino acids long. Per the germline V gene, CDR1 is MNHNS and CDR2 is SASEGT. Trimming took off 5 bases at V and 2 bases at J, with 17 bases between the two ends. This CDR3 reads CASSRESHQPTDTQYF. CDR3 nucleotides: TGTGCCAGCAGTCGAGAGTCACACCAACCCACAGATACGCAGTATTTT.

This clonotype was seen only a few times. The chain joins TRBV27 to TRBJ2-7, with TRBD1 matching 9 bases. Trimming took 3 bases from V and 6 from J; bases not matched to a gene: 6. Germline CDR1 is MNHEY and CDR2 is SMNVEV (reference sequence). CDR3 size: 14 residues. The CDR3 sequence: CASSLVTGGAEQYF. The DNA for the CDR3 is TGTGCCAGCAGTTTGGTTACAGGGGGCGCCGAGCAGTACTTC.

The rearrangement uses TRBV20-1 and TRBJ2-7; 9 bases are shared with TRBD1. From germline, CDR1 is DFQATT and CDR2 SNEGSKA (reference sequence). V lost 2 bases to trimming and J lost 3 bases; unmatched junction nucleotides: 5. The CDR3 consists of 14 residues. The CDR3 here is CSARPQGQGYEQYF. As DNA, the CDR3 is TGCAGTGCTAGACCCCAGGGACAGGGCTACGAGCAGTACTTC.

The rearrangement links TRBV2 to TRBJ2-2, with D hard to call. V shed 5 bases and J shed 4 bases, with 5 bases lying between them. Per the germline V gene, CDR1 is SNHLY and CDR2 is FYNNEI. The CDR3 runs 12 residues. The CDR3 protein is CASSSTTGELFF. In DNA, the CDR3 is TGTGCCAGCAGTAGTACCACCGGGGAGCTGTTTTTT.

This clonotype was seen once. The gene calls are TRBV7-2 and TRBJ2-3; maybe TRBD1 (5 bases). CDR1 and CDR2 from the germline V gene are SGHTA and FQGNSA. The V end lost 5 bases, the J end lost 0 bases, and 12 bases lay between the germline ends. There are 15 residues in the CDR3. The CDR3 nucleotides read TGTGCCAGCAGCCTACAGGTTTCTAGCACAGATACGCAGTATTTT. It yields the protein CASSLQVSSTDTQYF.

The chain employs TRBV20-1 and TRBJ2-4; D gene uncertain. TRBJ2-7 matches the DNA end more closely, so the J call is doubtful. Germline V gene data show CDR1 as DFQATT and CDR2 as SNEGSKA (reference sequence). This CDR3 region has 13 residues. The CDR3 region is CSAMGRVSYEQYF. The CDR3 bases are TGCAGTGCTATGGGCCGGGTTAGCTACGAGCAGTACTTC.

This clonotype was detected a few times. The genes are TRBV3-1 and TRBJ2-7; the D gene is possibly TRBD2 (5 bases). Germline assignment: CDR1 LGHDT and CDR2 YNNKEL (reference sequence). V was pared by 2 bases and J by 1 base, with 9 bases between. The CDR3 runs 14 residues. CDR3: CASSQSRGSYEQYF. As DNA, the CDR3 is TGTGCCAGCAGCCAAAGTCGGGGATCCTACGAGCAGTACTTC.

V gene TRBV20-1 combines with J gene TRBJ2-3; 8 bases are a match to TRBD2. The germline V gene has CDR1 DFQATT and CDR2 SNEGSKA (reference sequence). The CDR3 has 15 amino acids. After removal of 3 bases from V and 2 bases from J, the junction contained 7 bases not matched to a gene. The CDR3 spells CSASGAGGNTDTQYF. In nucleotides, the CDR3 is TGCAGTGCTAGCGGGGCGGGGGGCAACACAGATACGCAGTATTTT.

The chain has TRBV25-1 and TRBJ1-4; D unresolved. This CDR3 has 12 amino acids. The V end was cut by 8 bases, the J end by 10 bases, with 14 bases between. The germline CDR1 and CDR2 sequences are MGHDK and SYGVNS. The CDR3 nucleotides read TGTGCCAGCGAACAGAGCCAAGGAAAACTGTTTTTT. Its translation: CASEQSQGKLFF.